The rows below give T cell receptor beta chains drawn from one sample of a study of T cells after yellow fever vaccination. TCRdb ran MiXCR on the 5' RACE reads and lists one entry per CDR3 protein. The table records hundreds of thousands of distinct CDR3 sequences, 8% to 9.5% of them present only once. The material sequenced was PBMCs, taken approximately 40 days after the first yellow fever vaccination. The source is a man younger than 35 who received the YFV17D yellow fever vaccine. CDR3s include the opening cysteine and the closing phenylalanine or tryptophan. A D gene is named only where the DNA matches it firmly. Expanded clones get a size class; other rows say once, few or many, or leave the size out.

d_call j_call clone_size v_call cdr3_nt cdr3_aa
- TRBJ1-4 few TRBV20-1 TGCAGTGCTAGATCGGGGGGATACGCCGATATCCTTTATAATGAAAAACTGTTTTTT CSARSGGYADILYNEKLFF
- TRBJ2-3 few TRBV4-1 TGCGCCAGCAGCCCCATGAGCGGGTATGATACGCAGTATTTT CASSPMSGYDTQYF
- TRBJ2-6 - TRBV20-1 TGCAGTGCTGGGGACTTTAACTCTGGGGCCAACGTCCTGACTTTC CSAGDFNSGANVLTF
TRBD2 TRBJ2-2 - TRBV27 TGTGCCAGCAGTGGGACTAGCGGGGGAACCGGGGAGCTGTTTTTT CASSGTSGGTGELFF
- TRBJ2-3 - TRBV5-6 TGTGCCAGCAGCTTGGACCAGGGAGGTTCAGATACGCAGTATTTT CASSLDQGGSDTQYF
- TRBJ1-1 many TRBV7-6 TGTGCCAGCAGCTCCCGACGATACACTGAAGCTTTCTTT CASSSRRYTEAFF
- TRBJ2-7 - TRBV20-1 TGCAGTGCTAGAGATCCCCGGCTCTACGAGCAGTACTTC CSARDPRLYEQYF
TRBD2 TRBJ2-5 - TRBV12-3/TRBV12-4 TGTGCCAGCAGTCCCAGACTAGCGGGGGGCCAGGAGACCCAGTACTTC CASSPRLAGGQETQYF
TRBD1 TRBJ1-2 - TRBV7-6 TGTGCCAGCAGCTCCGGGGACAGCGTTTATGGCTACACCTTC CASSSGDSVYGYTF
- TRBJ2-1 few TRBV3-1 TGTGCCAGCAGCCAAGATGAGTACAACAATGAGCAGTTCTTC CASSQDEYNNEQFF
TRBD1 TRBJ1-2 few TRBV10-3 TGTGCCATCAGTGAGACCAAACAGGGGAACTATGGCTACACCTTC CAISETKQGNYGYTF
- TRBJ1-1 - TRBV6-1 TGTGCCAGCATGGGGGGGCAGATGAACACTGAAGCTTTCTTT CASMGGQMNTEAFF
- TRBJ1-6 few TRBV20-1 TGCAGTGCGCCTAGGGCTGGGTTCTCCTATAATTCACCCCTCCACTTT CSAPRAGFSYNSPLHF
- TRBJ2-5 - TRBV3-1 TGTGCCAGCAGCCAAGGGCAGAAACTTCGAGAAAACTTC CASSQGQKLRENF
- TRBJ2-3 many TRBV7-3 TGTGCCAGCTCACCAGGATTAGCCACAGATACGCAGTATTTT CASSPGLATDTQYF
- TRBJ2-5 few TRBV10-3 TGTGCCATCAAGGACACACAAGAGACCCAGTACTTC CAIKDTQETQYF
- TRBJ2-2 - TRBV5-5 TGTGCCAGCAGCTTAGGAGTCAGCCCCACCGGGGAGCTGTTTTTT CASSLGVSPTGELFF
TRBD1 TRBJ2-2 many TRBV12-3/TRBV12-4 TGTGCCAGCAGTTTATGGGCAGGGGGCAACGGCGGGGAGCTGTTTTTT CASSLWAGGNGGELFF
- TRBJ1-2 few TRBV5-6 TGTGCCAGCAGATTTACAGGGAGCTATGGCTACACCTTC CASRFTGSYGYTF
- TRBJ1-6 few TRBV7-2 TGTGCCAGCAGCTTGCGCGAGGGGAATTCACCCCTCCACTTT CASSLREGNSPLHF
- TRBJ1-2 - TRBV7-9 TGTGCCAGCAGCTTAGAAACAGACTATGGCTACACCTTC CASSLETDYGYTF
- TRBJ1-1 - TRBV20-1 TGCAGTGCTAGTGGGGGAAATGAAGCTTTCTTT CSASGGNEAFF
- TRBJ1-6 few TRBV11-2 TGTGCCAGCAGCCCCGCCAGGGTAAATTCACCCCTCCACTTT CASSPARVNSPLHF
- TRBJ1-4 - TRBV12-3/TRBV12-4 TGTGCCAGCAGTTTACGACAGGCGGGGAATGAAAAACTGTTTTTT CASSLRQAGNEKLFF
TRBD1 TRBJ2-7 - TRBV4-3 TGCGCCAGCAGCCCAGACAGGGGGGCTCACGAGCAGTACTTC CASSPDRGAHEQYF
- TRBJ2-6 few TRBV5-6 TGTGCCAGCAGCACCACCGGTTCTGGGGCCAACGTCCTGACTTTC CASSTTGSGANVLTF
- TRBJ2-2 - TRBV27 TGTGCCAGCAGTTTACGGGGGCTGAACGGGGAGCTGTTTTTT CASSLRGLNGELFF
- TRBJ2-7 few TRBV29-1 TGCAGCGTTGGCGAATTCCGCAGGTACTTC CSVGEFRRYF
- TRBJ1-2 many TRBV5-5 TGTGCCAGCAGCTTGGGAGGGTCCCCTAACTATGGCTACACCTTC CASSLGGSPNYGYTF
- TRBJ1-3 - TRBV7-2 TGTGCCAGCAGCTTAACTTCCTCTTCTGGAAACACCATATATTTT CASSLTSSSGNTIYF
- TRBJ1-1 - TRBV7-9 TGTGCCAGCAGGCCTAGGGGGAACACTGAAGCTTTCTTT CASRPRGNTEAFF
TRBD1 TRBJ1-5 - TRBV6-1 TGTGCCAGCAGTGCCACAGGGGGTCGGCAGCCCCAGCATTTT CASSATGGRQPQHF
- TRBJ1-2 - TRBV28 TGTGCCAGCAGTCTAAAAAAAGGGGGGACGGACTATGGCTACACCTTC CASSLKKGGTDYGYTF
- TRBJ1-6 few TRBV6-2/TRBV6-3 TGTGCCAGCAGTTGGACCCAGGGGCGAAGCTCCTATAATTCACCCCTCCACTTT CASSWTQGRSSYNSPLHF
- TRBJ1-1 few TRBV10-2 TGCGCCAGCAGTGACCCAGGAACAAACACTGAAGCTTTCTTT CASSDPGTNTEAFF
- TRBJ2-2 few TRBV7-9 TGTGCCAGCAGCTTAGCTATCAACACCGGGGAGCTGTTTTTT CASSLAINTGELFF
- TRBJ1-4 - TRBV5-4 TGTGCCAGCAGCCCGGGGGGGGACACCTCTAATGAAAAACTGTTTTTT CASSPGGDTSNEKLFF
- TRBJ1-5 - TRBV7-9 TGTGCCAGCAGCCCGTCTACAGGTTCGAAGCAGCCCCAGCATTTT CASSPSTGSKQPQHF
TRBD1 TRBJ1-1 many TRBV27 TGTGCCAGCAGTTTTGAGGGACAGGGTCACACTGAAGCTTTCTTT CASSFEGQGHTEAFF
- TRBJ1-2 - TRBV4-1 TGCGCCAGCAGCCAAGGACGCGTAAACTATGGCTACACCTTC CASSQGRVNYGYTF
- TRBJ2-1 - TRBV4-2 TGTGCCAGCAGCCAACCCTCCGGGCAAAGCTCCTACAATGAGCAGTTCTTC CASSQPSGQSSYNEQFF
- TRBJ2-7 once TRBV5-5 TGTGCCAGCAGCTTGGGGGCAGGGATGGGGTCCTACGAGCAGTACTTC CASSLGAGMGSYEQYF
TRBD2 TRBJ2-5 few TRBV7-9 TGTGCTACGTCGGGGGGGAACCAAGAGACCCAGTACTTC CATSGGNQETQYF
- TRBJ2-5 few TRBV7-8 TGTGCCAGCAGCTATATGTTGGGGGCTCGGGAGACCCAGTACTTC CASSYMLGARETQYF
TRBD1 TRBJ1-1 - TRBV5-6 TGTGCCAGCAGCTTACGGGACAGGGCTGCTTTCTTT CASSLRDRAAFF